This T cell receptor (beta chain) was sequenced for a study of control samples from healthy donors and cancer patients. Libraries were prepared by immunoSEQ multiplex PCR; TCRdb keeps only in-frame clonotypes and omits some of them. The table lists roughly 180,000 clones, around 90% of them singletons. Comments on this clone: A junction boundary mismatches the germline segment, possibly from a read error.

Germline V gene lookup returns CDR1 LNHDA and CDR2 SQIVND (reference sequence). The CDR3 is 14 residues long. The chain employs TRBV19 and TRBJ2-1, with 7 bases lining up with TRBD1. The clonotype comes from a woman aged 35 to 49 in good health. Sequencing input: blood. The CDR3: CASQGQLYINGQFF. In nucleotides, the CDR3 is TGTGCCAGTCAGGGACAGTTATATATTAATGGGCAGTTCTTC. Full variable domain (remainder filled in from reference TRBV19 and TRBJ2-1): DGGITQSPKYLFRKEGQNVTLSCEQNLNHDAMYWYRQDPGQGLRLIYYSQIVNDFQKGDIAEGYSVSREKKESFPLTVTSAQKNPTAFYLCASQGQLYINGQFFGPGTRLTVL.